This T cell receptor beta chain was sequenced during a study of CXCR3-negative and CXCR3-positive naive CD8 T cells. Concerning this clonotype: Antigen specificity is unknown.

Carrying UMI labels, the TRB cDNA libraries were prepared through 5' RACE. After re-calling the 5' RACE reads, TCRdb lists one entry per CDR3 protein, DNA absent. The sample table sets out around 80,000 distinct CDR3 sequences. Notes on the study in general: TRB CDR3 hydrophobicity was greater in CXCR3-positive naive cells than in CXCR3-negative naive cells. Whereas both naive subsets had comparably high diversity, memory CD8+ cells had much lower diversity.

Per germline, CDR1 MNHEY and CDR2 SVGAGI. This CDR3 is built from 12 residues. With some 310,000 cells each, the CD8+ T cell subsets were individually sorted in triplicate. What was sequenced was naive CXCR3+ CD8+ T cells from blood. Subset given: CD45RO-CCR7+CD27+CD95- naive CD8+ T cells expressing CXCR3 (TNR3+). This TCR was recovered from a human donor in good health. Some clones in this sample may be carry-over from other donors' samples. This rearrangement joins TRBV6-5 to TRBJ2-7; TCRdb's D call, TRBD1, is unchecked because there is no DNA. CDR3 residues: CASKDQGYEQYF.